One and the same sample provided the 27 T cell receptor beta chains below, sequenced in a study of identical twins. TCRdb passed the 5' RACE reads through MiXCR, listing each CDR3 protein once. The repertoire has just over 500,000 distinct CDR3 sequences, 22% of them found once; the top ten carry 0.75% to 0.95%. This same sample was also taken into another study, of T cells expressing NK-cell markers.

The sequenced sample consisted of CD4+ T cells sorted from blood. These receptors all come from a woman between 18 and 29 years old in good health.

The chain uses TRBV20-1 and TRBJ2-2; D is tentatively TRBD1 or TRBD2 (5 bases each). CDR3 length: 13 residues. The germline CDR1 and CDR2 sequences are DFQATT and SNEGSKA (reference sequence). The V end was cut by 1 base, the J end by 13 bases, with 16 bases between. CDR3 nucleotide sequence: TGCAGTGCTAGAGTGGGGGAACAGTTGGGGCTGTTTTTT. This translates into CSARVGEQLGLFF.

This clonotype was seen more than once but under ten times. The chain couples TRBV4-3 to TRBJ2-1, with TRBD2 matching 8 bases. Trimming at V came to 4 bases and at J to 2 bases, leaving 7 bases not matched to a gene. CDR3 length equals 16 residues. Per germline, CDR1 LGHNA and CDR2 YSLEER. The CDR3 coding sequence is TGCGCCAGCAGCCTGAGACCGGGACTAGCCTACAATGAGCAGTTCTTC. Encoded protein: CASSLRPGLAYNEQFF.

This clonotype showed up just a few times. The gene calls are TRBV12-3 or TRBV12-4 and TRBJ2-2; D may be TRBD1 or TRBD2 (6 bases each). This CDR3 spans 15 amino acids. V lost 3 bases and J 4 bases, leaving 12 bases between the germline ends. CDR3 sequence reads: CASSFRGPGTGELFF. CDR3 coding DNA: TGTGCCAGCAGTTTTCGGGGGCCCGGCACCGGGGAGCTGTTTTTT.

This chain links TRBV20-1 with TRBJ2-7; D may be TRBD1 (5 bases). Germline CDR1 and CDR2: DFQATT and SNEGSKA (reference sequence). The ends were cut back, 2 bases at V and 2 bases at J, with 13 bases in the middle. There are 14 residues in the CDR3. The CDR3 loop is CSARRPQGTYEQYF. The CDR3 DNA reads as TGCAGTGCTAGACGTCCGCAGGGAACCTACGAGCAGTACTTC.

The chain couples TRBV12-3 or TRBV12-4 to TRBJ2-3; possible D gene TRBD1, 6 bases. The CDR3 runs to 13 residues. V was pared by 2 bases and J by 4 bases, with 7 bases between. The DNA of the CDR3 is TGTGCCAGCAGTTTATGGACAGCAGATACGCAGTATTTT. Translation: CASSLWTADTQYF.

This rearrangement joins TRBV20-1 to TRBJ1-6; unclear D gene. The CDR3 runs 14 residues. V was shortened by 0 bases and J by 11 bases, with 14 bases between the two germline ends. Per the germline V gene, CDR1 is DFQATT and CDR2 is SNEGSKA (reference sequence). In nucleotides, the CDR3 is TGCAGTGCTAGAGATTCATCGTGGGTTCCACCCCTCCACTTT. It specifies CSARDSSWVPPLHF.

The chain links TRBV12-3 or TRBV12-4 to TRBJ1-6; a weak D match, TRBD1 (5 bases). The germline V and J ends were trimmed by 3 bases and 9 bases, with 12 bases remaining between them. The CDR3 loop spans 14 amino acids. The CDR3 protein is CASSFRGMSSPLHF. CDR3 sequence (DNA): TGTGCCAGCAGTTTCCGGGGGATGTCTTCACCCCTCCACTTT.

The gene calls are TRBV6-5 and TRBJ2-7; possibly TRBD2 for D (7 bases). Germline values: CDR1 MNHEY, CDR2 SVGAGI. V was pared by 0 bases and J by 6 bases, with 15 bases between. This CDR3 is 15 amino acids long. The CDR3 region has the DNA TGTGCCAGCAGTTACTCGATTACTAGGGGGGGCGAGCAGTACTTC. Translation gives CASSYSITRGGEQYF.

The CDR3 sequence is CASSLGISGANVLTF. As DNA, the CDR3 is TGTGCCAGCAGCTTAGGAATCTCTGGGGCCAACGTCCTGACTTTC. The chain recombines TRBV7-9 with TRBJ2-6, with D uncertain. Germline V gene data show CDR1 as SEHNR and CDR2 as FQNEAQ (reference sequence). The CDR3 runs to 15 residues. V lost 1 base to trimming and J lost 0 bases, with 4 bases between them. The variable domain in full, completed from reference TRBV7-9 and TRBJ2-6, reads DTGVSQNPRHKITKRGQNVTFRCDPISEHNRLYWYRQTLGQGPEFLTYFQNEAQLEKSRLLSDRFSAERPKGSFSTLEIQRTEQGDSAMYLCASSLGISGANVLTFGAGSRLTVL.

This clonotype was recorded a few times. This chain joins TRBV4-2 and TRBJ2-3; possibly TRBD2 for D (5 bases). Looked up from germline, CDR1 is LGHNA and CDR2 is YNFKEQ. This CDR3 comprises 19 residues. V dropped 5 bases and J dropped 0 bases, with 24 bases sitting between them. Written as DNA, the CDR3 is TGTGCCAGCAGCGAGGGCTCGCGGAACCTAATTCGGAGCACAGATACGCAGTATTTT. Translation gives CASSEGSRNLIRSTDTQYF.

This clonotype was seen only a few times. The V and J genes are TRBV7-9 and TRBJ2-7; 7 positions agree with TRBD1. Germline-derived CDR1 and CDR2 are SEHNR and FQNEAQ (reference sequence). There are 15 residues in the CDR3. The junction had 8 bases not matched to a gene; V was cut back by 2 bases and J by 4 bases. The CDR3 DNA follows: TGTGCCAGCAGCTTAATGGCAGGGGGAAGGTACGAGCAGTACTTC. It yields the protein CASSLMAGGRYEQYF.

This clonotype was seen repeatedly, ten times or more. The rearrangement uses TRBV29-1 and TRBJ1-1; TRBD1 is a possible D gene (5 bases). Trimming left V 3 bases short and J 7 bases short, with 15 bases between. This CDR3 has 13 amino acids. Germline V gives CDR1 SQVTM, CDR2 ANQGSEA. CDR3: CSVDLGGLDEAFF. DNA of the CDR3: TGCAGCGTTGATTTGGGGGGTTTGGATGAAGCTTTCTTT. The full variable domain, its missing parts supplied by reference TRBV29-1 and TRBJ1-1, is SAVISQKPSRDICQRGTSLTIQCQVDSQVTMMFWYRQQPGQSLTLIATANQGSEATYESGFVIDKFPISRPNLTFSTLTVSNMSPEDSSIYLCSVDLGGLDEAFFGQGTRLTVV.

A few counts support this clonotype. CDR3: CSAEPGQGASGYTF. In DNA form, the CDR3 reads TGCAGTGCCGAACCGGGACAGGGGGCCAGTGGCTACACCTTC. V and J are TRBV20-1 and TRBJ1-2, with 12 nucleotides matching TRBD1. The germline V gene encodes CDR1 DFQATT and CDR2 SNEGSKA (reference sequence). V gave up 6 bases and J gave up 7 bases; unmatched junction bases: 9. The CDR3 loop spans 14 amino acids.

This clonotype was picked up a small number of times. Germline is not matched at one junction end, which may reflect a read error. The chain has TRBV7-2 and TRBJ2-7; D remains ambiguous. Germline CDR1 is SGHTA and CDR2 is FQGNSA. The CDR3 extends over 12 amino acids. Here the CDR3 reads CASSLPGLFPTF. CDR3 DNA: TGTGCCAGCAGCCTTCCCGGGCTTTTTCCCACCTTC.

The chain employs TRBV18 and TRBJ1-5, with D tentatively TRBD1 (5 bases). The CDR3 is made up of 14 amino acids. From germline, CDR1 is KGHSH and CDR2 LQKENI. V was clipped by 4 bases and J by 4 bases, with 11 bases between them. For the CDR3, the DNA is TGTGCCAGCTCACTACCGGGGGAGAATCAGCCCCAGCATTTT. Its translation is CASSLPGENQPQHF.

The sample holds a few counts of this clonotype. The chain employs TRBV9 and TRBJ1-2; D gene ambiguous. The germline V gene has CDR1 SGDLS and CDR2 YYNGEE. V gave up 3 bases and J gave up 7 bases, with 10 bases separating them. This CDR3 comprises 12 residues. CDR3 DNA: TGTGCCAGCAGCGCCAACGGGGTTGGCTACACCTTC. It is translated as CASSANGVGYTF.

The chain combines TRBV2 with TRBJ1-1; D is ambiguous. Germline V gene data show CDR1 as SNHLY and CDR2 as FYNNEI. V lost 4 bases to trimming and J lost 1 base, with 10 bases between them. This CDR3 has 14 residues. CDR3 coding DNA: TGTGCCAGCAGTGCCCAGACTCCGAACACTGAAGCTTTCTTT. This translates into CASSAQTPNTEAFF.

The genes are TRBV29-1 and TRBJ2-3; 7 bases fit TRBD2. The CDR3 is made up of 13 amino acids. CDR1 and CDR2 from the germline V gene are SQVTM and ANQGSEA. Trimming removed 6 bases from V and 4 bases from J; junction bases left unmatched: 7. CDR3 sequence reads: CSVGAGSADTQYF. CDR3 DNA sequence: TGCAGCGTGGGAGCGGGAAGCGCAGATACGCAGTATTTT.

The V call is TRBV6-1, the J call TRBJ1-5; D is possibly TRBD1 (6 bases). This CDR3 spans 16 amino acids. In germline, CDR1 is MNHNS, CDR2 SASEGT. With 6 bases removed from V and 4 bases from J, the gap between germline ends came to 19 bases. The CDR3 nucleotides are TGTGCCAGCAGCCGAGAGCCGGACAGCATTAATCAGCCCCAGCATTTT. Translated, it gives CASSREPDSINQPQHF.

This clonotype showed up just a few times. The chain recombines TRBV7-9 with TRBJ2-3; 12 positions agree with TRBD1. The germline V gene encodes CDR1 SEHNR and CDR2 FQNEAQ (reference sequence). Trimming at V came to 5 bases and at J to 2 bases, leaving 2 bases not matched to a gene. This CDR3 is 15 amino acids long. The CDR3 DNA reads TGTGCCAGCAGCCGGGACAGGGGGCTCACAGATACGCAGTATTTT. It codes for CASSRDRGLTDTQYF.

This clonotype showed up just a few times. The chain employs TRBV7-2 and TRBJ1-2, with D perhaps matching TRBD1 (6 bases). The V and J ends lost 1 base and 8 bases respectively, with 11 bases between them. The CDR3 runs to 13 residues. Germline-derived CDR1 and CDR2 are SGHTA and FQGNSA. In nucleotides, the CDR3 is TGTGCCAGCAGCTTAGTACAGGGTCGCGGCTACACCTTC. It encodes CASSLVQGRGYTF.

As regards this clonotype: Possible read error: a much larger clone is one base away. V and J are TRBV5-6 and TRBJ1-5; D is unclear. The CDR3 spans 13 residues. CDR1 and CDR2 (germline): SGHDT, YYEEEE. In DNA form, the CDR3 reads TGTGCCGGCAGCTTGTGGTCCAATCAGCCCCAGCATTTT. Amino acid sequence: CAGSLWSNQPQHF.

The chain is built from TRBV6-1 and TRBJ1-5; D perhaps matches TRBD1 (6 bases). The V and J ends lost 4 bases and 10 bases respectively, with 17 bases between them. The CDR3 length is 14 residues. Looked up from germline, CDR1 is MNHNS and CDR2 is SASEGT. Here the CDR3 reads CASSALVGARPQHF. The CDR3 bases are TGTGCCAGCAGTGCCTTAGTGGGGGCCCGTCCCCAGCATTTT.

This clonotype was found a few times. This chain joins TRBV3-1 and TRBJ2-5, with 7 nucleotides matching TRBD2. The CDR3 consists of 14 residues. Losses at the gene ends were 6 bases for V and 2 bases for J; bases not matched to a gene: 6. Germline assignment: CDR1 LGHDT and CDR2 YNNKEL (reference sequence). The CDR3 is CASSYLAAQETQYF. The CDR3 coding sequence is TGTGCCAGCAGTTACCTAGCGGCTCAAGAGACCCAGTACTTC.

This clonotype was seen repeatedly, ten times or more. The chain is built from TRBV6-4 and TRBJ1-2, with TRBD1 identical over 9 bases. J lost 8 bases, V lost 6 bases, and 10 bases had no gene match. This CDR3 has 14 residues. In germline, CDR1 is MRHNA, CDR2 SNTAGT. CDR3 DNA: TGTGCCAGCAGCGCTACCGGGACAGGGAACGGCTACACCTTC. It specifies CASSATGTGNGYTF.

At least ten counts were recorded for this clonotype. The chain recombines TRBV20-1 with TRBJ1-5; D unclear. Germline lookup yields CDR1 DFQATT and CDR2 SNEGSKA (reference sequence). There are 14 residues in the CDR3. With 3 bases removed from V and 0 bases from J, the gap between germline ends came to 9 bases. This chain's CDR3 is CSASPPGSNQPQHF. Written as DNA, the CDR3 is TGCAGTGCTAGCCCCCCAGGTAGCAATCAGCCCCAGCATTTT.

This clonotype was detected only a few times. The chain links TRBV9 to TRBJ2-3; no clear D gene. The germline gives CDR1 SGDLS, CDR2 YYNGEE. The V end lost 0 bases, the J end lost 3 bases, and 11 bases lay between the germline ends. The CDR3 extends over 15 amino acids. CDR3 in amino acids: CASSVDPVRTDTQYF. The CDR3 DNA reads TGTGCCAGCAGCGTAGACCCGGTCAGGACAGATACGCAGTATTTT. The full variable domain, rest sourced from reference TRBV9 and TRBJ2-3, is DSGVTQTPKHLITATGQRVTLRCSPRSGDLSVYWYQQSLDQGLQFLIQYYNGEERAKGNILERFSAQQFPDLHSELNLSSLELGDSALYFCASSVDPVRTDTQYFGPGTRLTVL.